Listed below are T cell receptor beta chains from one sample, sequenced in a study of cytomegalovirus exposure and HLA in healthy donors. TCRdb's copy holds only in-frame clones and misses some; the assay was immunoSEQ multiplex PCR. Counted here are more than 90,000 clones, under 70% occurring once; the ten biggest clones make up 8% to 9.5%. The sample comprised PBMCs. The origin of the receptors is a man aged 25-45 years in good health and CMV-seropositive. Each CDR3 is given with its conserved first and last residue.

CASSGGGSGAYNEQFF	TRBV10-1
CASSLNRGYGYTF	TRBV5-1
CASSQGPLAVFSYEQYF	TRBV4-1
CASSPPGETQYF	TRBV11-3
CASSPFLAYSQGFGYTF	TRBV5-1
CASSPPAPGETQYF	TRBV9
CASSVDRESNQPQHF	TRBV6-5
CATSREQGENTEAFF	TRBV15
CASNPQGGRGEKLFF	TRBV27
CASSPDPAANYGYTF	TRBV7-3
CASSTQQGSTEAFF	TRBV6-1
CASSPRTGEAFF	TRBV6-5
CSVAGGGALRGTEAFF	TRBV29-1
CASSLAGGLNSPLHF	TRBV27
CASSQDWSGGAFGELFF	TRBV4-1
CAWSDITGGADYGYTF	TRBV30
CAWSSTGVFGGYTF	TRBV30
CSVPPPGQVFYEQYF	TRBV29-1
CASSITKGSLHF	TRBV19
CASSSPIDRVAEGGDTIYF	TRBV28
CASSLAQGWPPFPYGYTF	TRBV7-8
CASISRQLWPQETQYF	TRBV2
CASSESPGNTQYF	TRBV6-4
CASSIKGPPNTGELFF	TRBV19
CASSFHSEAFF	TRBV7-2
CANQGTRLAVPEQFF	TRBV7-3
CASRRDTDSPLHF	TRBV6-1
CASSQGGSVWGPGNIQYF	TRBV7-9
CASSWSSYEQYF	TRBV5-6
CASSWGPGTGEGDTQYF	TRBV5-4
CASINPNRYTEAFF	TRBV11-2
CASSGALALAGGPDTQYF	TRBV6-1
CAIQPTGNYGYIF	TRBV28
CASSIGPSNTEAFF	TRBV19
CASSYTVAALDTQYF	TRBV6-5
CASSLRGGNYGYTF	TRBV5-4
CATTGGRGDTDTQYF	TRBV6-1
CASSPGQGPPNYGYTF	TRBV5-1